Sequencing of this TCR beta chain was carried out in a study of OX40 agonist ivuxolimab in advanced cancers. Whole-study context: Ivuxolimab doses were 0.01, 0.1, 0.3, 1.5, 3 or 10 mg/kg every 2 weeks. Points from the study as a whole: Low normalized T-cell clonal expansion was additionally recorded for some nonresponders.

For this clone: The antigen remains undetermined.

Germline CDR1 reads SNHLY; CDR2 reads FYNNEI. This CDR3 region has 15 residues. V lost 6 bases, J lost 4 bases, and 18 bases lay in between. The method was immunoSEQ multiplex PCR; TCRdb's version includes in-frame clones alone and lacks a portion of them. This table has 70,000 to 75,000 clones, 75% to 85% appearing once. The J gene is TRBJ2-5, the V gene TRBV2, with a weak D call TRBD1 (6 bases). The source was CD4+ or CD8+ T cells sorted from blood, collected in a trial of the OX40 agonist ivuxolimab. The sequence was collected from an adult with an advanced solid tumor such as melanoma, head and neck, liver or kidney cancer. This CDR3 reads CASSAQGNGAETQYF. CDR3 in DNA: TGTGCCAGCAGCGCCCAGGGGAACGGGGCAGAGACCCAGTACTTC.